Sequencing of this T cell receptor (beta chain) was carried out in a study of shared T cell receptors in the human thymus (dated by TCRdb to the early 2020s). Notes on the research overall: The study examined how the human thymus generates shared, self-reactive T-cell receptor alpha chains.

The protocol used for the library was the immunoSEQ multiplex PCR assay. In TCRdb, the immuneACCESS table is reduced to in-frame sequences with V and J assigned. These tables do not hold every clone; where another copy was compared, an unresolved V gene accounts for under half, and the others remain unexplained. The sample table holds about 380,000 clones, of which about 95% were seen once. The top ten hold roughly 0.02% of the sample. In regard to this clone: Its recognized antigen is unknown. There are no base qualities to consult, and no much larger clone falls within one base.

Between the V and J ends, shortened by 4 bases and 5 bases respectively, the junction contains 5 bases. The CDR3, from cysteine to phenylalanine, totals 11 residues. Only the CDR3 part of the read is kept: 33 bases, read in frame from the first base. CDR1 and CDR2, looked up from the germline V gene, are SGHVS and FQNEAQ. The sequenced sample consisted of thymocytes. The V gene is TRBV7-8 and the J gene is TRBJ2-5, with no confidently assigned D gene. This TCR was sampled from a human donor. In nucleotide form, the sequence is TGTGCCAGCAGCTCCTTGGAGACCCAGTACTTC. Its product reads: CASSSLETQYF.